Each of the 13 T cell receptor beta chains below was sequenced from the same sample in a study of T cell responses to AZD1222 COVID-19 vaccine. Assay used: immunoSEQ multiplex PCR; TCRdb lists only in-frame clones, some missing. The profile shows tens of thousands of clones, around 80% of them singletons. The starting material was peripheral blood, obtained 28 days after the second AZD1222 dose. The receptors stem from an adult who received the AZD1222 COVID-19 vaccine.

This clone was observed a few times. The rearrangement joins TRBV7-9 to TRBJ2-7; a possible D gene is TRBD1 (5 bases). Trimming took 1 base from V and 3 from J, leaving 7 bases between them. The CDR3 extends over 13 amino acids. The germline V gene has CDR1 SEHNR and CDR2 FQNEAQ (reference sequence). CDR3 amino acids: CASSLGQNYEQYF. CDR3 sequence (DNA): TGTGCCAGCAGCTTAGGACAGAACTACGAGCAGTACTTC.

The CDR3 loop is CASQIAGVKETQYF. CDR3 DNA: TGTGCCAGCCAGATAGCGGGAGTGAAAGAGACCCAGTACTTC. The J gene is TRBJ2-5, the V gene TRBV27; 9 nucleotides line up with TRBD2. This CDR3 is 14 amino acids long. Trimming cost V 8 bases and J 3 bases; bases outside gene matches: 7. Germline CDR1 MNHEY, CDR2 SMNVEV (reference sequence).

The CDR3 sequence: CASSVGRRAGELFF. In DNA form, the CDR3 reads TGTGCCAGCAGCGTAGGTCGGAGAGCCGGGGAGCTGTTTTTT. The chain recombines TRBV9 with TRBJ2-2; no clear D. In germline, CDR1 is SGDLS, CDR2 YYNGEE. V lost 0 bases, J lost 6 bases, and 9 bases lay in between. This CDR3 has 14 residues. The full variable domain, rest sourced from reference TRBV9 and TRBJ2-2, is DSGVTQTPKHLITATGQRVTLRCSPRSGDLSVYWYQQSLDQGLQFLIQYYNGEERAKGNILERFSAQQFPDLHSELNLSSLELGDSALYFCASSVGRRAGELFFGEGSRLTVL.

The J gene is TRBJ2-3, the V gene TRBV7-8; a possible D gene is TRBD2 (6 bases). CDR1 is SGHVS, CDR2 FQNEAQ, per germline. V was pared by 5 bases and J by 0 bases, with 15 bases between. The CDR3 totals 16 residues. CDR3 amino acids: CASSPKRVSSTDTQYF. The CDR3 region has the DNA TGTGCCAGCAGCCCTAAGCGGGTTTCTAGCACAGATACGCAGTATTTT.

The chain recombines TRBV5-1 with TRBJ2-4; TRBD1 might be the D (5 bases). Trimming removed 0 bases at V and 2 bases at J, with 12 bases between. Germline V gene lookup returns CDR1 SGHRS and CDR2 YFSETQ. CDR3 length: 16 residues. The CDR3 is CASSLEGQGTKNIQYF. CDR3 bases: TGCGCCAGCAGCTTGGAGGGCCAGGGAACCAAAAACATTCAGTACTTC.

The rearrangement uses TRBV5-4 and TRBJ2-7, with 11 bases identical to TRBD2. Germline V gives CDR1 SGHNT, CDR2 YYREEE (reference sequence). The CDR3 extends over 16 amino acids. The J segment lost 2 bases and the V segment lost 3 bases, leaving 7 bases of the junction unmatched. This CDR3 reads CASSSRTSGLTYEQYF. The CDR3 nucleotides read TGTGCCAGCAGCTCACGGACTAGCGGGCTAACCTACGAGCAGTACTTC.

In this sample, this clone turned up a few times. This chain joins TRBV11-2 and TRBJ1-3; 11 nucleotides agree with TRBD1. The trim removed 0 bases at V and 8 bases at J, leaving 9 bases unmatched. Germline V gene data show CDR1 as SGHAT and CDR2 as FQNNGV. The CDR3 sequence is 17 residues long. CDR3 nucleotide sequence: TGTGCCAGCAGCTTAGAACGGGACAGGGGGATTAGAGACACCATATATTTT. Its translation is CASSLERDRGIRDTIYF.

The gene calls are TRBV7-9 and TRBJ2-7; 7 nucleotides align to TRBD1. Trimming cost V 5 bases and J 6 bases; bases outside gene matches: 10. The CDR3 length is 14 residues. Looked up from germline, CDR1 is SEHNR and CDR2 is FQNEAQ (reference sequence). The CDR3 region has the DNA TGTGCCAGCAGCGACGGGACAGCACCAGGCGAGCAGTACTTC. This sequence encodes CASSDGTAPGEQYF.

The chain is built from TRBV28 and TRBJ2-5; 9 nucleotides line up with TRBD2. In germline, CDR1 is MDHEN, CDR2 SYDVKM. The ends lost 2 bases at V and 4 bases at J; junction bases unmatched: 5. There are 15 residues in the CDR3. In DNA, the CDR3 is TGTGCCAGCAGTTTAATGGCGGGAGGGGGAGAGACCCAGTACTTC. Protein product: CASSLMAGGGETQYF.

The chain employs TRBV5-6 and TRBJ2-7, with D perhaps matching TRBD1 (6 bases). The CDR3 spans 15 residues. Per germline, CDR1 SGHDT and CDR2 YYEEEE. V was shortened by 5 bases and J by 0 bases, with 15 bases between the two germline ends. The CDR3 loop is CASSHGQMISYEQYF. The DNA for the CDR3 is TGTGCCAGCAGTCATGGACAGATGATCTCCTACGAGCAGTACTTC.

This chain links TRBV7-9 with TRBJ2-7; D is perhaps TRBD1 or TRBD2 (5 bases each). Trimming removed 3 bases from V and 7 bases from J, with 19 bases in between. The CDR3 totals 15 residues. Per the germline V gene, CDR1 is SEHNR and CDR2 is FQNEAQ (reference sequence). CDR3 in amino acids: CASSLVSGPPGEQYF. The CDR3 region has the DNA TGTGCCAGCAGCTTGGTTTCGGGACCCCCCGGGGAGCAGTACTTC.

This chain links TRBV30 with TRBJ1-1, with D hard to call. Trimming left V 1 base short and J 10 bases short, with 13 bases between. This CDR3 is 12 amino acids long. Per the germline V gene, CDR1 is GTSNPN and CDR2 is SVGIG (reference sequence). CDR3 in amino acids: CAWSAPLRPAFF. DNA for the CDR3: TGTGCCTGGAGTGCCCCCCTAAGACCAGCTTTCTTT.

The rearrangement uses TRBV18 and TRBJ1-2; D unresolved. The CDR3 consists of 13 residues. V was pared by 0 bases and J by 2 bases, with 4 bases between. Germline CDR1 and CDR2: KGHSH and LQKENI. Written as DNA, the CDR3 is TGTGCCAGCTCACCACCAGCAAACTATGGCTACACCTTC. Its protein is CASSPPANYGYTF.